This record looks at one TCR beta chain sequence and its context. The ends lost 6 bases at V and 1 base at J; junction bases unmatched: 10. There are 16 residues in the CDR3. Germline CDR1 and CDR2: MNHNY and SVGAGI (reference sequence). cDNA synthesis used the whole RNA isolate, giving expressed TCRB sequences. Libraries were prepared by immunoSEQ multiplex PCR; TCRdb keeps only in-frame clonotypes and omits some of them. The table lists more than 350,000 clones, 10% to 12% of them singletons, with approximately 0.05% in the top ten. This sample was taken from a study of beta chain features in type 1 diabetes. Study summary: Age, gender, cell numbers and subset yield matched between patients and controls.

Stem cell-like memory, regulatory, central memory and naive CD4+ cells were sorted via CD45RO/CCR7/CD25/CD127/CD95/CD27. Sequencing was carried out using naive CD4+ T cells from blood. The rearrangement links TRBV6-6 to TRBJ2-3, with 7 positions matching TRBD1. This TCR came from a woman aged 18 to 35 in good health. CDR3 DNA: TGTGCCAGCAGGGACCGACAGGGAACGGGCACAGATACGCAGTATTTT. It specifies CASRDRQGTGTDTQYF.